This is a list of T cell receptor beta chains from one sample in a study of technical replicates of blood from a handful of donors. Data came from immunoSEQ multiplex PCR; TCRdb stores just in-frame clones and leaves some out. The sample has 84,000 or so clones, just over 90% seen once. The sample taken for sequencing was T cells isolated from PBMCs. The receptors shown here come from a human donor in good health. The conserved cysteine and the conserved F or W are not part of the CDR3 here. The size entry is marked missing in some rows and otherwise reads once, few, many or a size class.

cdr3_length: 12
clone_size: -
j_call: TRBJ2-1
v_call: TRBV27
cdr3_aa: ASSTPKGDNEQF

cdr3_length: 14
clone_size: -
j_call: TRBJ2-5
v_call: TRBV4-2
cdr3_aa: ASSQTLASSQETQY

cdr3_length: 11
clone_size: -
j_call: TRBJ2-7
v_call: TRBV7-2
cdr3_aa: ASSPRISYEQY

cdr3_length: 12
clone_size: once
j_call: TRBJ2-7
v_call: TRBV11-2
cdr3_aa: ASSSTSGAYEQY

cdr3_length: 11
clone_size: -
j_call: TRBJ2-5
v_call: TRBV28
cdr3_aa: ASSYRQVETQY

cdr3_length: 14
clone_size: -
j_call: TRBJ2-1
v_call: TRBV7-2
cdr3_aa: ASSSTIAGFYNEQF

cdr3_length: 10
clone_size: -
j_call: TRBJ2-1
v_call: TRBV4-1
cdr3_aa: ASSRGGLEQF

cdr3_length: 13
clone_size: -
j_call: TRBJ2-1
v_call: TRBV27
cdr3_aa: ASSSLGTGNNEQF

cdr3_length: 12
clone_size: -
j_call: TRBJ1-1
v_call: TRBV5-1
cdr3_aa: ASSPRYEDTEAF

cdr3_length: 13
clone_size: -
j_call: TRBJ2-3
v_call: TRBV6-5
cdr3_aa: ASSYSGEGSDTQY

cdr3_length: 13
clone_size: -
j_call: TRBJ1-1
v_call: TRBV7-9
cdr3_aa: ASSLVSGANTEAF

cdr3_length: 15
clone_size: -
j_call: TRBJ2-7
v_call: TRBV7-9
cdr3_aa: ASSSLPGLAGGGEQY

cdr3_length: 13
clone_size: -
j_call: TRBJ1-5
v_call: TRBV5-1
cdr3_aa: ASSLAGYSNQPQH

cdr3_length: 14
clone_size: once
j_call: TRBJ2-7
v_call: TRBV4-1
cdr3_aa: ASSQVGASLEYEQY

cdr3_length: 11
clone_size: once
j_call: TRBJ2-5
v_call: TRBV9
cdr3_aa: ASSQGAQETQY

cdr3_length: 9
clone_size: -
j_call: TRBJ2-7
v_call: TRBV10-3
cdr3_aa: AISGAYEQY

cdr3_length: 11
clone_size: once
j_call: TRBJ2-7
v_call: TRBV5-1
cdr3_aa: ASSSSMEHEQY

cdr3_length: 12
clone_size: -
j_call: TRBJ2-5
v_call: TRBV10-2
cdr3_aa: ASSDLAGVETQY

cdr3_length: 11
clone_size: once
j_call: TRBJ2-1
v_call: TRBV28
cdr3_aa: ASSLSAGGEQF

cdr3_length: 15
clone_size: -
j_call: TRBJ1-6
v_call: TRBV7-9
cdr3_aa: ASSLGWGGQRNSPLH

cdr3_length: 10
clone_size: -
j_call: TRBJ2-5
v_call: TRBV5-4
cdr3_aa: ASSWGTETQY

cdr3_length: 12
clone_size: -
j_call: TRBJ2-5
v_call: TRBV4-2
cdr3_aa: ASSRGQGRETQY